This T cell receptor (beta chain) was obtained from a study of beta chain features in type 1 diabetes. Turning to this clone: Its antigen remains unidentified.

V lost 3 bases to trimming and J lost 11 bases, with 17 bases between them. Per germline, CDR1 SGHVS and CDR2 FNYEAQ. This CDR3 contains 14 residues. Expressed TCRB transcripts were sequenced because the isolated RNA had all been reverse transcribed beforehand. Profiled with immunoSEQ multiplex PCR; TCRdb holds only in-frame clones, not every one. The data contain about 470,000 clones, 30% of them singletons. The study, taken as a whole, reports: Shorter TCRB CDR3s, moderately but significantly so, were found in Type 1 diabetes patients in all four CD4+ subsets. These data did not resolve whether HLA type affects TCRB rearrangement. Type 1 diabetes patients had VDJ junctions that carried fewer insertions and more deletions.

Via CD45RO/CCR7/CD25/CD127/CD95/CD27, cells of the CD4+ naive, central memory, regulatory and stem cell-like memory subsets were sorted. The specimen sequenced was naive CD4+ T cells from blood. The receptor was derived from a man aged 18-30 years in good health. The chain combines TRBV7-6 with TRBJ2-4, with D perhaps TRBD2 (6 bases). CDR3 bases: TGTGCCAGCAGCTTGGGACCGGGACTGGGGGTTCAGTACTTC. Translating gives CASSLGPGLGVQYF.